The 4 T cell receptor beta chains below come from one sample, sequenced in a study of human T cells and chemical hapten exposure. TCRdb fed the RACE reads into MiXCR, producing one record per CDR3 protein. The sample carries tens of thousands of distinct CDR3 sequences, over 7.5% recorded once. Time point specified: patch test 1, 2 weeks after DPC sensitization. Sample treatment: therapeutic diphenylcyclopropenone sensitization with weekly scalp DPC. This material consisted of whole blood, taken in connection with sensitization to the hapten diphenylcyclopropenone (DPC). Receptor source: a woman in her 40s with alopecia areata. Some clones in this sample may be carry-over from other donors' samples.

The chain links TRBV10-3 to TRBJ1-6, with a possible D match to TRBD1 (5 bases). The CDR3 is made up of 12 amino acids. V was clipped by 5 bases and J by 14 bases, with 13 bases between them. Germline-derived CDR1 and CDR2 are ENHRY and SYGVKD. DNA of the CDR3: TGTGCCATCAGTACTTCAGGGTTTGCCCTCCACTTT. Translating it yields CAISTSGFALHF.

This clonotype was counted many times. The chain links TRBV4-1 to TRBJ2-7, with TRBD1 identical over 8 bases. Germline CDR1 and CDR2: MGHRA and YSYEKL. Trimming removed 3 bases from V and 2 bases from J; junction bases left unmatched: 6. The CDR3 sequence is 15 residues long. In DNA form, the CDR3 reads TGCGCCAGCAGCCAGGGAAGGACAGGGACCTACGAGCAGTACTTC. Its protein product is CASSQGRTGTYEQYF.

This clonotype was counted a few times. The rearrangement joins TRBV7-9 to TRBJ1-3; the match to TRBD1 covers 8 bases. Trimming removed 4 bases from V and 1 base from J; junction bases left unmatched: 3. Germline V CDR1 and CDR2: SEHNR, FQNEAQ (reference sequence). The CDR3 length is 15 residues. As DNA, the CDR3 is TGTGCCAGCAGCTCCGACAGGGGATCTGGAAACACCATATATTTT. Its translation is CASSSDRGSGNTIYF.

This clonotype showed up many times. The genes are TRBV2 and TRBJ2-5; TRBD2 matches at 9 bases. Trimming removed 8 bases from V and 5 bases from J; junction bases left unmatched: 9. The CDR3 totals 14 residues. Germline CDR1 is SNHLY and CDR2 is FYNNEI. The CDR3 reads CASRRAGGTETQYF. CDR3 nucleotide sequence: TGTGCCAGCCGGCGAGCGGGGGGCACGGAGACCCAGTACTTC. Combining the CDR3 with reference TRBV2 and TRBJ2-5 gives the whole variable domain EPEVTQTPSHQVTQMGQEVILRCVPISNHLYFYWYRQILGQKVEFLVSFYNNEISEKSEIFDDQFSVERPDGSNFTLKIRSTKLEDSAMYFCASRRAGGTETQYFGPGTRLLVL.